These 17 T cell receptor beta chains share one sample of origin, sequenced in a study of T-cell reconstitution after alpha-beta-depleted transplantation in children. This sample's TCRbeta library carried unique molecular identifier barcodes. TCRdb re-analysed the PCR reads in MiXCR, keeping a single row per CDR3 protein. This table has about 240,000 distinct CDR3 sequences, more than 20% appearing once. The sample was PBMCs, taken before TCRalphabeta/CD19-depleted stem cell transplant. These receptors all come from a girl aged 2 to 10 with Fanconi anemia, due to receive a stem cell transplant.

The genes are TRBV12-3 or TRBV12-4 and TRBJ2-1, with 13 nucleotides matching TRBD2. The CDR3 loop spans 17 amino acids. After removal of 3 bases from V and 2 bases from J, the junction contained 4 bases not matched to a gene. In DNA form, the CDR3 reads TGTGCCAGCAGTTTCGGACTAGCGGGGGTCCCCTACAATGAGCAGTTCTTC. This encodes CASSFGLAGVPYNEQFF.

The rearrangement links TRBV7-2 to TRBJ1-5, with a possible D match to TRBD1 (6 bases). This CDR3 is 14 amino acids long. Trimming pared 3 bases from V and 7 bases from J, leaving 13 bases between. Germline values: CDR1 SGHTA, CDR2 FQGNSA. The CDR3 DNA reads TGTGCCAGCAGCTTCAACAGGGTTGTCCAGCCCCAGCATTTT. Its translation: CASSFNRVVQPQHF.

The rearrangement joins TRBV27 to TRBJ1-1, with 10 bases aligning to TRBD1. From germline, CDR1 is MNHEY and CDR2 SMNVEV (reference sequence). CDR3 length: 16 amino acids. Trimming at V came to 5 bases and at J to 2 bases, leaving 8 bases not matched to a gene. For the CDR3, the DNA is TGTGCCAGCAGTCAGGGGACAGGGGTAATCAACACTGAAGCTTTCTTT. It encodes CASSQGTGVINTEAFF.

CDR3 bases: TGTGCCAGCAGTAGAGGGGATCCCCAGCATTTT. This translates into CASSRGDPQHF. V gene TRBV6-6 combines with J gene TRBJ1-5, with D possibly being TRBD1 (5 bases). Germline-derived CDR1 and CDR2 are MNHNY and SVGAGI (reference sequence). Trimming pared 5 bases from V and 10 bases from J, leaving 9 bases between. CDR3 length: 11 amino acids.

The chain joins TRBV21-1 to TRBJ1-1; TRBD1 is taken as the D call from the table, unchecked against the DNA. TRBV21-1 is flagged as a pseudogene. This CDR3 has 15 residues. The CDR3 spells CASSKGTAMNTEAFF. DNA for the CDR3: TGTGCCAGCAGCAAAGGGACAGCAATGAACACTGAAGCTTTCTTT.

The rearrangement joins TRBV20-1 to TRBJ1-1, with 9 nucleotides matching TRBD1. The V and J ends lost 5 bases and 2 bases, in that order; junction bases with no gene match: 3. Germline-derived CDR1 and CDR2 are DFQATT and SNEGSKA (reference sequence). The length of the CDR3 is 13 residues. Here the CDR3 reads CSALQGANTEAFF. CDR3 nucleotide sequence: TGCAGTGCTCTACAGGGGGCAAACACTGAAGCTTTCTTT.

This chain uses TRBV7-8 with TRBJ2-7; 7 nucleotides match TRBD1. This CDR3 comprises 15 residues. CDR1 SGHVS and CDR2 FQNEAQ come from the germline V gene. The ends lost 1 base at V and 1 base at J; junction bases unmatched: 4. The DNA of the CDR3 is TGTGCCAGCAGCTTAGGGGGACAGAGATCCTACGAGCAGTACTTC. Translation: CASSLGGQRSYEQYF.

This sequence joins TRBV5-1 and TRBJ2-7; D remains ambiguous. V dropped 1 base and J dropped 0 bases, with 8 bases sitting between them. The CDR3 sequence is 14 residues long. CDR1 and CDR2 from the germline V gene are SGHRS and YFSETQ. In nucleotides, the CDR3 is TGCGCCAGCAGCTTGTTAGAGTTCTCCTACGAGCAGTACTTC. It is translated as CASSLLEFSYEQYF.

The CDR3 sequence: CASSQKRVTDTQYF. In DNA, the CDR3 is TGTGCCAGCAGTCAAAAGCGGGTGACAGATACGCAGTATTTT. This chain joins TRBV6-1 and TRBJ2-3; possibly TRBD2 for D (6 bases). Germline CDR1 and CDR2: MNHNS and SASEGT. Trimming left V 5 bases short and J 3 bases short, with 12 bases between. This CDR3 has 14 residues.

The sample holds a few counts of this clonotype. The chain joins TRBV28 to TRBJ1-1; D is undetermined. This CDR3 is built from 13 residues. Germline lookup yields CDR1 MDHEN and CDR2 SYDVKM. Trimming took off 6 bases at V and 4 bases at J, with 12 bases between the two ends. CDR3: CASSWYPLTEAFF. The CDR3, as DNA: TGTGCCAGCAGCTGGTACCCCCTCACTGAAGCTTTCTTT. The full variable domain, in which reference TRBV28 and TRBJ1-1 provide the parts outside the CDR3, is DVKVTQSSRYLVKRTGEKVFLECVQDMDHENMFWYRQDPGLGLRLIYFSYDVKMKEKGDIPEGYSVSREKKERFSLILESASTNQTSMYLCASSWYPLTEAFFGQGTRLTVV.

This rearrangement joins TRBV18 to TRBJ2-7, with 7 nucleotides matching TRBD1. CDR3 length: 14 amino acids. Germline CDR1 reads KGHSH; CDR2 reads LQKENI. Trimming at V came to 5 bases and at J to 2 bases, leaving 6 bases not matched to a gene. The CDR3 DNA reads as TGTGCCAGCTCAACTACCGGGACAGCCTACGAGCAGTACTTC. This translates into CASSTTGTAYEQYF.

The chain's CDR3 is CSASESGAIQETQYF. CDR3 DNA: TGCAGCGCCTCTGAAAGCGGGGCCATTCAAGAGACCCAGTACTTC. The rearrangement joins TRBV29-1 to TRBJ2-5, with 7 positions matching TRBD2. CDR3 length: 15 amino acids. In germline, CDR1 is SQVTM, CDR2 ANQGSEA. V shed 7 bases and J 2 bases; nucleotides not matched to a gene: 13.

This clonotype was seen repeatedly, ten times or more. V and J are TRBV28 and TRBJ1-3; TRBD1 aligns across 7 bases. This CDR3 is 15 amino acids long. Germline V gives CDR1 MDHEN, CDR2 SYDVKM. V lost 5 bases, J lost 5 bases, and 9 bases stayed unmatched. In DNA, the CDR3 is TGTGCCAGCAGTCCTCCCGGACAGGCTAGAAACACCATATATTTT. Translation gives CASSPPGQARNTIYF.

This clonotype showed up many times. The genes are TRBV12-3 or TRBV12-4 and TRBJ2-7; D is ambiguous. The V and J ends lost 2 bases and 3 bases respectively, with 8 bases between them. This CDR3 region has 13 residues. CDR3: CASSLSEFYEQYF. The CDR3 nucleotides are TGTGCCAGCAGTTTATCAGAATTCTACGAGCAGTACTTC.

This clonotype has more than one count but fewer than ten. The V gene is TRBV6-1, the J gene TRBJ2-2; the D is unclear. Trimming removed 7 bases at V and 2 bases at J, with 8 bases between. The CDR3 sequence is 13 residues long. Germline loops: CDR1 MNHNS, CDR2 SASEGT. The CDR3 nucleotides are TGTGCCAGCAACCTACGCAACACCGGGGAGCTGTTTTTT. Its protein is CASNLRNTGELFF.

This clonotype was detected a few times. The genes are TRBV18 and TRBJ2-5; the D is unclear. CDR1 and CDR2 (germline): KGHSH, LQKENI. V lost 6 bases to trimming and J lost 1 base, with 6 bases between them. This CDR3 comprises 12 residues. The chain's CDR3 is CASSPSQETQYF. CDR3 bases: TGTGCCAGCTCGCCCAGCCAAGAGACCCAGTACTTC.

This clonotype was observed at least ten times. This chain connects TRBV27 to TRBJ1-2, with 7 bases identical to TRBD1. The CDR3 contains 14 residues. The V gene end was trimmed by 6 bases and the J gene end by 8 bases; junction bases not matched to a gene: 12. Per germline, CDR1 MNHEY and CDR2 SMNVEV (reference sequence). This CDR3 reads CASRPTGTAGGYTF. Written as DNA, the CDR3 is TGTGCCAGCAGACCCACGGGGACAGCAGGAGGCTACACCTTC.